Below, 31 T cell receptor beta chains from the same sample are listed, as sequenced in a study of T cells in Graves' hyperthyroidism and ophthalmopathy. Amplified TCR beta CDR3 regions derived from RNA transcripts. HTBI primers were employed in a first-round RT-PCR of the TCR CDR3. TCRdb re-derived calls from the multiplex PCR reads in MiXCR, one entry per CDR3 protein. The sample holds about 270,000 distinct CDR3 sequences, 25% to 30% seen once. The material sequenced was blood. The receptor source for this set is a middle-aged man with Graves' hyperthyroidism that later progressed to Graves' ophthalmopathy.

This clonotype was recorded many times. The chain uses TRBV7-2 and TRBJ1-2; no reliable D call. CDR1 and CDR2 from the germline V gene are SGHTA and FQGNSA. Trimming cost V 2 bases and J 6 bases, with 10 bases left between them. The CDR3 length is 13 residues. Here the CDR3 reads CASSLNPGDGYTF. The DNA of the CDR3 is TGTGCCAGCAGCTTAAACCCCGGGGATGGCTACACCTTC.

This clonotype was recorded many times. V usage is TRBV24-1 and J usage is TRBJ1-2; no clear D gene. Germline V gene lookup returns CDR1 KGHDR and CDR2 SFDVKD. The V end was cut by 3 bases, the J end by 5 bases, with 21 bases between. CDR3 length equals 17 residues. CDR3 in amino acids: CATSDNGTPKGLYGYTF. CDR3 coding DNA: TGTGCCACCAGTGATAACGGAACCCCAAAAGGACTTTATGGCTACACCTTC.

This clonotype was seen at least ten times. This chain joins TRBV28 and TRBJ1-2; D remains ambiguous. The germline gives CDR1 MDHEN, CDR2 SYDVKM. The ends were cut back, 4 bases at V and 8 bases at J, with 11 bases in the middle. The CDR3 is 12 residues long. The CDR3 is CASSSEAAGYTF. The CDR3 DNA is TGTGCCAGCAGTTCAGAGGCAGCCGGCTACACCTTC.

In its sample, this clonotype was seen many times. The rearrangement uses TRBV4-1 and TRBJ1-2; D not resolved. Germline V gene sequence: CDR1 MGHRA, CDR2 YSYEKL. V lost 1 base and J 13 bases, leaving 13 bases between the germline ends. CDR3 length: 12 amino acids. The CDR3, as DNA: TGCGCCAGCAGCCAAGCTTCCAACAGCTGCACCTTC. Its translation: CASSQASNSCTF.

The J gene is TRBJ2-5, the V gene TRBV6-5; TRBD1 aligns across 7 bases. Germline values: CDR1 MNHEY, CDR2 SVGAGI. This CDR3 is built from 14 residues. The V segment lost 4 bases and the J segment 1 base; nucleotides outside the gene matches: 3. The CDR3 reads CASSSGTAQETQYF. The CDR3 nucleotides read TGTGCCAGCAGTTCTGGGACAGCCCAAGAGACCCAGTACTTC.

The chain carries TRBV7-2 and TRBJ1-1, with D uncertain. Germline assignment: CDR1 SGHTA and CDR2 FQGNSA. The CDR3 extends over 14 amino acids. V was shortened by 6 bases and J by 5 bases, with 16 bases between the two germline ends. This CDR3 reads CASRLRRVETEAFF. CDR3 bases: TGTGCCAGCAGACTTCGACGGGTCGAGACTGAAGCTTTCTTT.

This clonotype was recorded many times. The V call is TRBV15, the J call TRBJ2-5; 7 bases are a match to TRBD2. This CDR3 is 16 amino acids long. Germline-derived CDR1 and CDR2 are LNHNV and YYDKDF (reference sequence). V lost 5 bases to trimming and J lost 5 bases; unmatched junction nucleotides: 14. This CDR3 is CATSSRRAGAGETQYF. In nucleotides, the CDR3 is TGTGCCACCAGCTCCCGTAGGGCGGGAGCCGGTGAGACCCAGTACTTC.

This clonotype has ten or more counts. At one end the junction does not follow the germline gene, possibly because of a read error. The V gene is TRBV2, the J gene TRBJ2-3, with 8 positions matching TRBD1. CDR3 size: 17 residues. Germline loops: CDR1 SNHLY, CDR2 FYNNEI. The CDR3 region is CASSVWRSGTGADPQYF. CDR3 coding DNA: TGTGCCAGCAGCGTTTGGCGATCCGGGACAGGAGCAGATCCGCAGTATTTT.

This clonotype was picked up a small number of times. The chain joins TRBV20-1 to TRBJ2-5, with D perhaps assigned TRBD1 or TRBD2 (7 bases each). Trimming left V 3 bases short and J 5 bases short, with 13 bases between. CDR3 length: 13 amino acids. CDR1 is DFQATT and CDR2 is SNEGSKA in the germline V gene (reference sequence). The CDR3 loop is CSARAGGGETQYF. CDR3 DNA sequence: TGCAGTGCTAGGGCAGGGGGAGGGGAGACCCAGTACTTC.

The chain recombines TRBV7-2 with TRBJ1-1; 10 nucleotides agree with TRBD1. The CDR3 loop spans 15 amino acids. The V segment lost 4 bases and the J segment 5 bases; nucleotides outside the gene matches: 7. Germline values: CDR1 SGHTA, CDR2 FQGNSA. CDR3 nucleotides: TGTGCCAGCAGCTCCGGGACAGGGGTGATGACTGAAGCTTTCTTT. Its protein is CASSSGTGVMTEAFF.

This clonotype was detected ten times or more. The J gene is TRBJ2-7, the V gene TRBV29-1; TRBD2 is a possible D gene (5 bases). The CDR3 extends over 12 amino acids. CDR1 is SQVTM, CDR2 ANQGSEA, per germline. V lost 2 bases and J lost 6, with 11 bases in between. CDR3 protein: CSVEPIRGEQYF. The CDR3 DNA reads as TGCAGCGTTGAACCCATCCGGGGCGAGCAGTACTTC.

This clonotype was seen many times. This chain joins TRBV5-1 and TRBJ1-2; D is unresolved. Trimming removed 2 bases at V and 1 base at J, with 6 bases between. The germline V gene has CDR1 SGHRS and CDR2 YFSETQ. This CDR3 has 13 amino acids. The CDR3 DNA follows: TGCGCCAGCAGCTTCAGCAGTAACTATGGCTACACCTTC. Its protein product is CASSFSSNYGYTF.

In its sample, this clonotype was seen many times. V gene TRBV29-1 combines with J gene TRBJ2-5, with a tentative D call TRBD1 (6 bases). Trimming pared 6 bases from V and 5 bases from J, leaving 22 bases between. Germline loops: CDR1 SQVTM, CDR2 ANQGSEA. The CDR3 length is 15 residues. The CDR3 loop is CSVRRSPDRLETQYF. CDR3 nucleotide sequence: TGCAGCGTCCGAAGGAGCCCCGACAGGCTGGAGACCCAGTACTTC.

This clonotype was seen many times. The V and J genes are TRBV12-3 or TRBV12-4 and TRBJ1-1, with D tentatively TRBD1 (5 bases). V was pared by 2 bases and J by 5 bases, with 9 bases between. There are 13 residues in the CDR3. Here the CDR3 reads CASSLSRGTEAFF. The CDR3 DNA follows: TGTGCCAGCAGTTTATCAAGGGGAACTGAAGCTTTCTTT.

The V and J genes are TRBV6-1 and TRBJ1-5, with D perhaps matching TRBD1 (5 bases). The CDR3 length is 12 residues. Germline V gives CDR1 MNHNS, CDR2 SASEGT. The V gene lost 7 bases and the J gene lost 11 bases, with 15 bases spanning the gap. In DNA form, the CDR3 reads TGTGCCAGCATGACGGACAAGCGGGCCCAGCATTTT. Translation: CASMTDKRAQHF.

This sequence joins TRBV20-1 and TRBJ1-2, with unresolved D. Germline V gene data show CDR1 as DFQATT and CDR2 as SNEGSKA (reference sequence). The germline V and J ends were trimmed by 3 bases and 7 bases, with 9 bases remaining between them. The length of the CDR3 is 11 residues. CDR3 residues: CSASEGFGYTF. CDR3 bases: TGCAGTGCTAGCGAAGGGTTTGGCTACACCTTC.

This clonotype was counted between two and nine times. In DNA, the CDR3 is TGTGCCAGCAGTTTATCCACAGGGGGCCAAGAGACCCAGTACTTC. Translation: CASSLSTGGQETQYF. This chain links TRBV28 with TRBJ2-5; 8 bases map to TRBD1. J was trimmed by 1 base and V by 1 base; bases with no gene match: 2. CDR3 length: 15 amino acids. CDR1 is MDHEN and CDR2 is SYDVKM in the germline V gene.

This clonotype was recorded at least ten times. The V gene is TRBV5-1, the J gene TRBJ2-2, with a weak D call TRBD1 (5 bases). CDR3 size: 15 residues. The V gene lost 4 bases and the J gene lost 1 base, with 11 bases spanning the gap. Germline V gene data show CDR1 as SGHRS and CDR2 as YFSETQ. This CDR3 reads CASSPATGNTGELFF. In DNA form, the CDR3 reads TGCGCCAGCAGCCCGGCTACAGGGAACACCGGGGAGCTGTTTTTT.

This clonotype was detected ten times or more. V and J are TRBV29-1 and TRBJ2-7, with 9 positions matching TRBD2. V shed 5 bases and J 1 base; nucleotides not matched to a gene: 3. CDR1 SQVTM and CDR2 ANQGSEA come from the germline V gene. The CDR3 has 13 residues. The CDR3 spells CSVRTSVSYEQYF. The CDR3 DNA sequence: TGCAGCGTTCGGACTAGCGTTTCCTACGAGCAGTACTTC.

The chain combines TRBV20-1 with TRBJ1-3; no clear D. Germline V gene sequence: CDR1 DFQATT, CDR2 SNEGSKA (reference sequence). Trimming cost V 3 bases and J 0 bases, with 6 bases left between them. CDR3 length equals 13 residues. The CDR3 region is CSASADSGNTIYF. CDR3 bases: TGCAGTGCTAGCGCCGACTCTGGAAACACCATATATTTT.

At least ten counts were recorded for this clonotype. The V call is TRBV28, the J call TRBJ1-5, with TRBD1 as a possible D gene (5 bases). V was trimmed by 7 bases and J by 4 bases, leaving 17 bases between them. CDR3 length equals 15 residues. Germline V lookup: CDR1 MDHEN, CDR2 SYDVKM. This CDR3 is CASTPGHNGNQPQHF. CDR3 coding DNA: TGTGCCAGCACCCCAGGACACAACGGGAATCAGCCCCAGCATTTT.

This clonotype was observed at least ten times. The V gene is TRBV7-2, the J gene TRBJ1-5, with 7 bases aligning to TRBD1. The CDR3 is made up of 13 amino acids. With V trimmed by 9 bases and J by 4 bases, 6 bases remained unmatched. Germline values: CDR1 SGHTA, CDR2 FQGNSA. DNA of the CDR3: TGTGCCAGTCGACAGGGCCCGAATCAGCCCCAGCATTTT. Translation gives CASRQGPNQPQHF.

This clonotype showed up many times. The CDR3 region has the DNA TGTGCCAGCAGCCCGGCTCCGGGACAGCTTTACGAGCAGTACTTC. Protein product: CASSPAPGQLYEQYF. V is TRBV9 and J is TRBJ2-7; 7 positions agree with TRBD1. The V gene end was trimmed by 4 bases and the J gene end by 4 bases; junction bases not matched to a gene: 11. CDR1 is SGDLS, CDR2 YYNGEE, per germline. The CDR3 contains 15 residues.

This clonotype has ten or more counts. This chain uses TRBV6-2 or TRBV6-3 with TRBJ2-7; 10 bases match TRBD2. The germline V gene has CDR1 MNHEY and CDR2 SVGEGT. The CDR3 contains 14 residues. The junction had 9 bases not matched to a gene; V was cut back by 7 bases and J by 6 bases. DNA for the CDR3: TGTGCCAGCATTGAACCAGCGGGAGGGGGCGAGCAGTACTTC. Protein product: CASIEPAGGGEQYF.

This clonotype was observed at least ten times. The rearrangement links TRBV5-1 to TRBJ2-5; D remains unclear. V shed 6 bases and J shed 2 bases, with 14 bases lying between them. The CDR3 is made up of 14 amino acids. Per germline, CDR1 SGHRS and CDR2 YFSETQ. CDR3 nucleotides: TGCGCCAGCAAGGAGTCCGGAACACAAGAGACCCAGTACTTC. Translating it yields CASKESGTQETQYF. Variable domain in full (rest from reference TRBV5-1 and TRBJ2-5): KAGVTQTPRYLIKTRGQQVTLSCSPISGHRSVSWYQQTPGQGLQFLFEYFSETQRNKGNFPGRFSGRQFSNSRSEMNVSTLELGDSALYLCASKESGTQETQYFGPGTRLLVL.

This clonotype was recorded once. DNA of the CDR3: TGCAGTGCTACTACTAGCGGGGAGACCCAGTACTTC. It codes for CSATTSGETQYF. The rearrangement links TRBV20-1 to TRBJ2-5; 9 nucleotides line up with TRBD2. The V gene's germline CDR1 is DFQATT and CDR2 SNEGSKA (reference sequence). The length of the CDR3 is 12 residues. Trimming cost V 4 bases and J 5 bases; bases outside gene matches: 2.

This clonotype was seen repeatedly, ten times or more. The V gene is TRBV3-1, the J gene TRBJ2-2, with 8 positions matching TRBD1. Germline V lookup: CDR1 LGHDT, CDR2 YNNKEL (reference sequence). The V and J ends lost 6 bases and 5 bases, in that order; junction bases with no gene match: 5. The CDR3 has 14 amino acids. CDR3 sequence (DNA): TGTGCCAGCAGAAATACAGGGGGAACCGGGGAGCTGTTTTTT. This gives the protein CASRNTGGTGELFF.

This clonotype occurred many times. This chain joins TRBV5-6 and TRBJ1-5; TRBD1 is a possible D gene (6 bases). CDR3 length: 14 residues. Germline CDR1 is SGHDT and CDR2 is YYEEEE. The V and J ends lost 4 bases and 5 bases respectively, with 13 bases between them. CDR3 in DNA: TGTGCCAGCAGCGCTGGGGGGGCCCATCAGCCCCAGCATTTT. Protein sequence: CASSAGGAHQPQHF.

There are many counts of this clonotype. The chain recombines TRBV6-1 with TRBJ2-2, with TRBD2 identical over 12 bases. The CDR3 contains 16 residues. Losses at the gene ends were 4 bases for V and 4 bases for J; bases not matched to a gene: 4. Germline CDR1 MNHNS, CDR2 SASEGT. CDR3 sequence (DNA): TGTGCCAGCAGTGGACTAGCGGGAGATAGCACCGGGGAGCTGTTTTTT. Protein sequence: CASSGLAGDSTGELFF.

This clonotype was counted at least ten times. The chain links TRBV7-9 to TRBJ2-7; TRBD2 aligns across 10 bases. In germline, CDR1 is SEHNR, CDR2 FQNEAQ (reference sequence). This CDR3 has 14 residues. The junction had 3 bases not matched to a gene; V was cut back by 4 bases and J by 3 bases. CDR3 DNA sequence: TGTGCCAGCAGCTCCAGCGGGAGGGACTACGAGCAGTACTTC. Its protein product is CASSSSGRDYEQYF. Full variable domain (outside the CDR3, taken from reference TRBV7-9 and TRBJ2-7): DTGVSQNPRHKITKRGQNVTFRCDPISEHNRLYWYRQTLGQGPEFLTYFQNEAQLEKSRLLSDRFSAERPKGSFSTLEIQRTEQGDSAMYLCASSSSGRDYEQYFGPGTRLTVT.

This CDR3 reads CASSASIVPVYEQYF. In nucleotides, the CDR3 is TGTGCCAGCAGTGCCTCTATAGTTCCGGTCTACGAGCAGTACTTC. The V and J genes are TRBV6-1 and TRBJ2-7, with D uncertain. Germline V gives CDR1 MNHNS, CDR2 SASEGT. CDR3 size: 15 residues. Trimming cost V 4 bases and J 3 bases, with 16 bases left between them.